The clone carrying this T cell receptor (beta chain) was recorded many times. The antigen is unknown. Trimming removed 4 bases at V and 1 base at J, with 12 bases between. CDR3 length equals 15 residues. This entry belongs to a study of T-cell memory formation after mild COVID-19. Study results and limitations: There were some responding clones in pre-infection memory, which suggested that cross-reactive memory had joined. Contracting clones from day 15 to 85 showed balanced CD4/CD8; later expanders favored CD4+.

TCRdb reprocessed the 5' RACE reads via MiXCR and lists one record per CDR3 protein. The repertoire holds a few hundred thousand distinct CDR3 sequences, approximately 8% seen once, with about 22% in the top ten. The clonotype comes from a man between 18 and 29 years old who had mild COVID-19 (a few samples of this study predate the infection). Cell type and time point are not known. The sequencing sample was made of PBMCs or a T cell subset sorted from them (not recorded which). V gene TRBV12-3 or TRBV12-4 combines with J gene TRBJ2-3; weak D call: TRBD1 (5 bases). CDR3 sequence reads: CASSSTGAGTDTQYF. For the CDR3, the DNA is TGTGCCAGCAGTTCGACTGGGGCCGGCACAGATACGCAGTATTTT.